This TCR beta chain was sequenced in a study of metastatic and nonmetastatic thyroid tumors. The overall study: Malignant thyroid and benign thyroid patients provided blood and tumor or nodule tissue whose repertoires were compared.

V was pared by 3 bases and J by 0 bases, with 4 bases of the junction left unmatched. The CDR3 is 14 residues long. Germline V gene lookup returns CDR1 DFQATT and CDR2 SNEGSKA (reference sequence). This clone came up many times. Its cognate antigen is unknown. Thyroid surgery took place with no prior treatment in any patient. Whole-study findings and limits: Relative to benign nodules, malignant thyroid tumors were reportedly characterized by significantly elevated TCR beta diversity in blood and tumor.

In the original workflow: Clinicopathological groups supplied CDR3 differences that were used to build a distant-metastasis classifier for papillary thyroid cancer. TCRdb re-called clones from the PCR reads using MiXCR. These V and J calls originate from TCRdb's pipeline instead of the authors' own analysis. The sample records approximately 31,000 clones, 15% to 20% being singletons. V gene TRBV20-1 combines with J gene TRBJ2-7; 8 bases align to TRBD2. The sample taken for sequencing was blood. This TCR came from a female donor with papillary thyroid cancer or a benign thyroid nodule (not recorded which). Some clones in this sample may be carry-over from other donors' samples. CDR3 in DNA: TGCAGTGCTAGTCTTAGCGGGGTCTCCTACGAGCAGTACTTC. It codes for CSASLSGVSYEQYF.